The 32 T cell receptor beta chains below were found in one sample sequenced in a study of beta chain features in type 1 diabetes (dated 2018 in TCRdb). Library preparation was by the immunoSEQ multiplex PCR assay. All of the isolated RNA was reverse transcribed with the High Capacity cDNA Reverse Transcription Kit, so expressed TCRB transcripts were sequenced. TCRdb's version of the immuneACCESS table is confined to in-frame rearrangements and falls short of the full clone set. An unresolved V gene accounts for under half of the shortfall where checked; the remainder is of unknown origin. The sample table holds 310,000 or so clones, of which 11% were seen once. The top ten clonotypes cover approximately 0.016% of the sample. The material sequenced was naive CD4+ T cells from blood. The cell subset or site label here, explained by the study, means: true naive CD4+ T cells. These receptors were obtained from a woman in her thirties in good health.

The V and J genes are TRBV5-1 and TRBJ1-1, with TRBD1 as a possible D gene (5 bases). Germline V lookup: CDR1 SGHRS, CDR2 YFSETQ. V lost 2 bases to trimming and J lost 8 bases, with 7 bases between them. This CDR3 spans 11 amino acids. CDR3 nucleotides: TGCGCCAGCAGCTTAGACAGCGAAGCTTTCTTT. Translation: CASSLDSEAFF.

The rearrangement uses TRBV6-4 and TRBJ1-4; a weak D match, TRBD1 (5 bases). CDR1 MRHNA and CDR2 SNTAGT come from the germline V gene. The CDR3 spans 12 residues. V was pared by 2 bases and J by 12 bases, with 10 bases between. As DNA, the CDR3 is TGTGCCAGCAGTGACGGGGCCCTGGAACTGTTTTTT. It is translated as CASSDGALELFF.

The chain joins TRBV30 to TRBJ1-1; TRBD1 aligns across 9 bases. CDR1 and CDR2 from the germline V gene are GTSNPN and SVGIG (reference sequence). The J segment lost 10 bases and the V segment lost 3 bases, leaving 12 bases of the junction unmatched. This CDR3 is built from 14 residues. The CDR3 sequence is CAWSRDRVKFGAFF. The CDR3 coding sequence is TGTGCCTGGAGCAGGGACAGGGTTAAATTTGGAGCTTTCTTT.

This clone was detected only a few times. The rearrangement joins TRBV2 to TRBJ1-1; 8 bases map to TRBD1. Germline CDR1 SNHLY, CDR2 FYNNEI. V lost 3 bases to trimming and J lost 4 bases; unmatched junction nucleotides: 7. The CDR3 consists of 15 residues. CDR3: CASSDDRGVATEAFF. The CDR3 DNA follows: TGTGCCAGCAGTGATGACAGGGGAGTGGCCACTGAAGCTTTCTTT.

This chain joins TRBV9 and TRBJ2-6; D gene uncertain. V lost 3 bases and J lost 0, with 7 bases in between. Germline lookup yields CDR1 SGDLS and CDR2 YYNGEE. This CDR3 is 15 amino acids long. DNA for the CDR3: TGTGCCAGCAGCGCCCTAAGCTCTGGGGCCAACGTCCTGACTTTC. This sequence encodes CASSALSSGANVLTF.

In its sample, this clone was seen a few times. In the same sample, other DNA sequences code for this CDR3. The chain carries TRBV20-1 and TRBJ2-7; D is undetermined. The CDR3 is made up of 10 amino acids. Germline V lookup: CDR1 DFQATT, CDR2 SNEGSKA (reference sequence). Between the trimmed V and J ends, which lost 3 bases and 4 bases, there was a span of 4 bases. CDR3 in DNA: TGCAGTGCTAGTCTTTACGAGCAGTACTTC. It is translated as CSASLYEQYF.

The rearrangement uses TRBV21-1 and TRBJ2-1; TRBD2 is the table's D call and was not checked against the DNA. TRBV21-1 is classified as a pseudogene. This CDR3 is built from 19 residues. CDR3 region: CASSNPGLAGESSYNEQFF. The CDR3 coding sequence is TGTGCCAGCAGCAACCCGGGACTAGCGGGAGAGAGCTCCTACAATGAGCAGTTCTTC.

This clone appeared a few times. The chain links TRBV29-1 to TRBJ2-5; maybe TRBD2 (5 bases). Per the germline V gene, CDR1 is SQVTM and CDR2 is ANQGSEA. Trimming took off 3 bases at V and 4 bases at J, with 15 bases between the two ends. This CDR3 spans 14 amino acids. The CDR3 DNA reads TGCAGCGTTGAGGTAAACGGGATCGGAGAGACCCAGTACTTC. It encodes CSVEVNGIGETQYF.

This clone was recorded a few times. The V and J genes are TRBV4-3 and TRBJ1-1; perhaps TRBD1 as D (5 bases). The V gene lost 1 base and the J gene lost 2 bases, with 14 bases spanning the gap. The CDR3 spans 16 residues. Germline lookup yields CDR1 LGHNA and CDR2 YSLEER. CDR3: CASSQVTALYNTEAFF. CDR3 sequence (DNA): TGCGCCAGCAGCCAAGTGACAGCCCTTTACAACACTGAAGCTTTCTTT.

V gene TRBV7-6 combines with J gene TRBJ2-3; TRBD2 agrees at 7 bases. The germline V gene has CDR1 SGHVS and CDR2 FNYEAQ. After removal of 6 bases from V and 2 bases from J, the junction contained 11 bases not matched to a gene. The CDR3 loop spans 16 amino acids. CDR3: CASSYRAGRNTDTQYF. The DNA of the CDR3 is TGTGCCAGCAGTTACCGAGCCGGGAGGAACACAGATACGCAGTATTTT.

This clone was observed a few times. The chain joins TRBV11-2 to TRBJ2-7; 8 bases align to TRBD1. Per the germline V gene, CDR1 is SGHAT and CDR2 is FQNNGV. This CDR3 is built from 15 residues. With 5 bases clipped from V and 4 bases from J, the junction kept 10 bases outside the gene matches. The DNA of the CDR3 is TGTGCCAGCAGCCGATGGGGGACAGGACCATACGAGCAGTACTTC. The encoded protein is CASSRWGTGPYEQYF.

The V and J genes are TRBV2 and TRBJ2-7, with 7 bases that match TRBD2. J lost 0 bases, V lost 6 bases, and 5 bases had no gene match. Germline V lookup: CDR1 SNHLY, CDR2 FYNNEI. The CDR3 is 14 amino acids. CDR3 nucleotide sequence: TGTGCCAGCAGATTGACTAGCCCCTCCTACGAGCAGTACTTC. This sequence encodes CASRLTSPSYEQYF.

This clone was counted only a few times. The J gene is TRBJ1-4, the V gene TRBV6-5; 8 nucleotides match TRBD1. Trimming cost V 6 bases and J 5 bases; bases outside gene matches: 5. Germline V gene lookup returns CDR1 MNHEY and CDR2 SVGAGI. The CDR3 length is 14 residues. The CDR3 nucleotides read TGTGCCAGCAGGAAGGGACAGGTCAATGAAAAACTGTTTTTT. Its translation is CASRKGQVNEKLFF.

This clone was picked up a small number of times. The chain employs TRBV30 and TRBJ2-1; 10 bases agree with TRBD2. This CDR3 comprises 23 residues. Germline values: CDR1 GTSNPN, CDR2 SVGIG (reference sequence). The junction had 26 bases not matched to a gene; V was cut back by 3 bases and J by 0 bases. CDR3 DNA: TGTGCCTGGAGGGCGGGGAGAGGGCTAAGAGGTAGCGGGAGGTGGAACTCCTACAATGAGCAGTTCTTC. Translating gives CAWRAGRGLRGSGRWNSYNEQFF.

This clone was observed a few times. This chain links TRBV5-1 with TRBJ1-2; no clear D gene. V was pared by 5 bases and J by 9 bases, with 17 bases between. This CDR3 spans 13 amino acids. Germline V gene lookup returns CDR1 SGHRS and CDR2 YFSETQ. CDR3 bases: TGCGCCAGCAGATTCGGGGAACTATGGAGCTACACCTTC. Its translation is CASRFGELWSYTF.

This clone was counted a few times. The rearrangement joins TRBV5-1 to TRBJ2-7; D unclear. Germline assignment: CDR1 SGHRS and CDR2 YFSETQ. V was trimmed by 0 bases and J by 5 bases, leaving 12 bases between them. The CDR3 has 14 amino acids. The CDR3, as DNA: TGCGCCAGCAGCTTGGGGTTCGGTAACGACGAGCAGTACTTC. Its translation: CASSLGFGNDEQYF.

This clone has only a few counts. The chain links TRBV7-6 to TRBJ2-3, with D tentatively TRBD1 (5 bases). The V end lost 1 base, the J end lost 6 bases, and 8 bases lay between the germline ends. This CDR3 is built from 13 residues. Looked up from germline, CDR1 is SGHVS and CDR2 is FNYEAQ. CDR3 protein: CASSLEWGDTQYF. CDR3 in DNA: TGTGCCAGCAGCTTAGAATGGGGCGATACGCAGTATTTT.

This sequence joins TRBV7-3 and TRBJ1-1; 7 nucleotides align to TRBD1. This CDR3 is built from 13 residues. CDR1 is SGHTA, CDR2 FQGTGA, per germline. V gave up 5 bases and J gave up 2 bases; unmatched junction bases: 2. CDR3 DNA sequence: TGTGCCAGCAGCCGGGACAGAAACACTGAAGCTTTCTTT. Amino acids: CASSRDRNTEAFF.

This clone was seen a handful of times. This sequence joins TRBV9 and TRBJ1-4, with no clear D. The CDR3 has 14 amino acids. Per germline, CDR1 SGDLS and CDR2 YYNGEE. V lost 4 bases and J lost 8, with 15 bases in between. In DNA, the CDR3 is TGTGCCAGCAGCATTTCCCCGGGTCCCGAAAAACTGTTTTTT. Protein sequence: CASSISPGPEKLFF.

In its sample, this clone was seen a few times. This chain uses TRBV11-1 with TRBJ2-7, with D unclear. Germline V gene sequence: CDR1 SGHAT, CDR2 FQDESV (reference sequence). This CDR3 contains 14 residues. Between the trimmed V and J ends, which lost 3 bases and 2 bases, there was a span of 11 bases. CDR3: CASSFGVTAYEQYF. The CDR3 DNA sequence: TGTGCCAGCAGCTTCGGAGTTACGGCCTACGAGCAGTACTTC.

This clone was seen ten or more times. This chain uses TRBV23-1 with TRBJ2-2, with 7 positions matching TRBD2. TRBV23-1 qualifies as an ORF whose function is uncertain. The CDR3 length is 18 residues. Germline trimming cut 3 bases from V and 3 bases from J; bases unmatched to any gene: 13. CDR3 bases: TGCGCCAGCAGTCACGCCGGCGGCGGGAGTGGTGACACCGGGGAGCTGTTTTTT. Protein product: CASSHAGGGSGDTGELFF.

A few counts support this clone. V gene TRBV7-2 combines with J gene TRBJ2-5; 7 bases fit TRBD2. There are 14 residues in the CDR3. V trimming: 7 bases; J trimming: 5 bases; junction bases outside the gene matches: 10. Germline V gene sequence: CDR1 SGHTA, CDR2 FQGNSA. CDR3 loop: CASKARGVGETQYF. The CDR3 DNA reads TGTGCCAGCAAGGCCCGGGGGGTGGGGGAGACCCAGTACTTC.

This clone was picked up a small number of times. CDR3 residues: CASSPPLAGGGADTQYF. The CDR3 region has the DNA TGTGCCAGCTCACCACCCCTAGCGGGCGGGGGAGCGGATACGCAGTATTTT. This chain links TRBV18 with TRBJ2-3, with TRBD2 identical over 8 bases. This CDR3 has 17 residues. The ends lost 0 bases at V and 6 bases at J; junction bases unmatched: 11. The germline gives CDR1 KGHSH, CDR2 LQKENI.

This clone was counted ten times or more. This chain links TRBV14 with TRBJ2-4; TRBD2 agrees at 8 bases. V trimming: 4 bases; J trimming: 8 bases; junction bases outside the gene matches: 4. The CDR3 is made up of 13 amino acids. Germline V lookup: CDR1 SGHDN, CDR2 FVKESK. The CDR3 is CASSPGLGDIQYF. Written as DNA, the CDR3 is TGTGCCAGCAGCCCGGGACTAGGAGACATTCAGTACTTC. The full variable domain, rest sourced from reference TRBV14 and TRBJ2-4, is EAGVTQFPSHSVIEKGQTVTLRCDPISGHDNLYWYRRVMGKEIKFLLHFVKESKQDESGMPNNRFLAERTGGTYSTLKVQPAELEDSGVYFCASSPGLGDIQYFGAGTRLSVL.

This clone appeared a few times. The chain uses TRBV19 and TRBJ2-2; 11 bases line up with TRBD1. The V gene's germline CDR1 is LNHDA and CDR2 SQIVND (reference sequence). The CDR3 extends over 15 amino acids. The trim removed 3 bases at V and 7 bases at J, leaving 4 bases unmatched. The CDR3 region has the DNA TGTGCCAGTAGTATTGGACAGGGGGCCGGCGGGGAGCTGTTTTTT. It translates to CASSIGQGAGGELFF.

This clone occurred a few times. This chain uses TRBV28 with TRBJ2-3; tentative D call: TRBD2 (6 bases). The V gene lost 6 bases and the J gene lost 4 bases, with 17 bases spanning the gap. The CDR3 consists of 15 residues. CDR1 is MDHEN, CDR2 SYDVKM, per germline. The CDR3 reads CASSPSLGGADTQYF. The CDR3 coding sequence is TGTGCCAGCAGCCCCAGCCTCGGAGGGGCAGATACGCAGTATTTT. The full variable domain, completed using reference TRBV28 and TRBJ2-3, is DVKVTQSSRYLVKRTGEKVFLECVQDMDHENMFWYRQDPGLGLRLIYFSYDVKMKEKGDIPEGYSVSREKKERFSLILESASTNQTSMYLCASSPSLGGADTQYFGPGTRLTVL.

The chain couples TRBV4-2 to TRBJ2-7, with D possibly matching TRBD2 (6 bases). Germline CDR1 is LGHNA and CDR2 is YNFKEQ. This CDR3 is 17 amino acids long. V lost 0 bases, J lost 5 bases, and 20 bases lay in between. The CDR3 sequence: CASSQEYSRSGAHEQYF. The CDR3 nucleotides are TGTGCCAGCAGCCAAGAGTATAGCAGGTCGGGAGCCCACGAGCAGTACTTC.

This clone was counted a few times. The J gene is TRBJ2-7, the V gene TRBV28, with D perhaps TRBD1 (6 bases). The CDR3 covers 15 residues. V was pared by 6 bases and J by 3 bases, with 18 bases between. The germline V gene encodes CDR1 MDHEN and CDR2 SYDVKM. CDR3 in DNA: TGTGCCAGCAGGGCAACCGGGACATCTGGCTACGAGCAGTACTTC. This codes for CASRATGTSGYEQYF.

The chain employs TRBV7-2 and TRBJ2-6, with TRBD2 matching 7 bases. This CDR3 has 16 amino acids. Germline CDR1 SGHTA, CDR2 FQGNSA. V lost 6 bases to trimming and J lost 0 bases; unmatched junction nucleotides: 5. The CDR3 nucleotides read TGTGCCAGCAGGCGTCGGGGGGACTCTGGGGCCAACGTCCTGACTTTC. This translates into CASRRRGDSGANVLTF.

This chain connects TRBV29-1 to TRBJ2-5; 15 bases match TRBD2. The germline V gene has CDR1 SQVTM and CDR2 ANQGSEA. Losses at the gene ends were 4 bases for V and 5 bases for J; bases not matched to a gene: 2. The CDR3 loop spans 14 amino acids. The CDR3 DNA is TGCAGCGTTGGGACTAGCGGGGGGGATGAGACCCAGTACTTC. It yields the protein CSVGTSGGDETQYF.

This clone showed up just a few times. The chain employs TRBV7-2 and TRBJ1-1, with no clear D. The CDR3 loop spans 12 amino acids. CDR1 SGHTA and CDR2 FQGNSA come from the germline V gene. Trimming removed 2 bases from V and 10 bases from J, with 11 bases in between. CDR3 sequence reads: CASSLREKRAFF. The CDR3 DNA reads TGTGCCAGCAGCTTACGGGAAAAGAGAGCTTTCTTT.

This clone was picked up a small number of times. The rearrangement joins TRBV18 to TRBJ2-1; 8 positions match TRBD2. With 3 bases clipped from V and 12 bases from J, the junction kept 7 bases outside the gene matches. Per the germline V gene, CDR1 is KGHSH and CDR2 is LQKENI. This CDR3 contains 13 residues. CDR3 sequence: CASSPPSGSMQFF. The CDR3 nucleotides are TGTGCCAGCTCACCTCCCAGCGGGAGTATGCAGTTCTTC.